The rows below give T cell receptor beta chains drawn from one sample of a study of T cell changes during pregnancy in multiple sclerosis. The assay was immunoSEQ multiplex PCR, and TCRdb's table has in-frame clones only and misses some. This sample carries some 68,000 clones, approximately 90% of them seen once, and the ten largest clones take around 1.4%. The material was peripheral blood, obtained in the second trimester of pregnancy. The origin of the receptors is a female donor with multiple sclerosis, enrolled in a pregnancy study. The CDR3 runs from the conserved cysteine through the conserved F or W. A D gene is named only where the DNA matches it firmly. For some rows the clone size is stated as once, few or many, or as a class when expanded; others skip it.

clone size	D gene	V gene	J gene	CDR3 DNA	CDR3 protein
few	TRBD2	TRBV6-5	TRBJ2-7	TGTGCCAGCAGGTCGCTAGCGGGGGCCCTGGGCGAGCAGTACTTC	CASRSLAGALGEQYF
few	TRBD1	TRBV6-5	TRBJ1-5	TGTGCCAGCAGACCCGGGACAGAGAATCAGCCCCAGCATTTT	CASRPGTENQPQHF
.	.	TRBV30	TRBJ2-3	TGTGCCTGGAACCCGGGTTTGACAGATACGCAGTATTTT	CAWNPGLTDTQYF
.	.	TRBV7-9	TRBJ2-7	TGTGCCAGCAGCGTCACAGAGACCTACGAGCAGTACTTC	CASSVTETYEQYF
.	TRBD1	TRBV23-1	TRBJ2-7	TGCGCCAGCAGTCAAGGAGGACAGGGAAAGTACGAGCAGTACTTC	CASSQGGQGKYEQYF
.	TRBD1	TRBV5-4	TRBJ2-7	TGTGCCAGCAGCCTCCCCCCCACAGGGGTTAGCTCCTACGAGCAGTACTTC	CASSLPPTGVSSYEQYF
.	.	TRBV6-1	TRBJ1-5	TGTGCCAGCAGTGAAGCGGACAGAACCTATCAGCCCCAGCATTTT	CASSEADRTYQPQHF
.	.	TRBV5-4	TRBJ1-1	TGTGCCATCCCGAGTTTCCCACAGACAAACACTGAAGCTTTCTTT	CAIPSFPQTNTEAFF
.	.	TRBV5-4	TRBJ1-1	TGTGCCAGCAGCTTTCAGGGGAACCCTGAAGCTTTCTTT	CASSFQGNPEAFF
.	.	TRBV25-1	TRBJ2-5	TGTGCCAGCAGTCCTACCCGACAGACAACAGAGACCCAGTACTTC	CASSPTRQTTETQYF
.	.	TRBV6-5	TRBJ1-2	TGTGCCAGCAGGAGACTGACCGCGAATAACTATGGCTACACCTTC	CASRRLTANNYGYTF
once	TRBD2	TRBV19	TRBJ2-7	TGTGCCAGTAGTCCTATCGGACTAGCGTACTCCTACGAGCAGTACTTC	CASSPIGLAYSYEQYF
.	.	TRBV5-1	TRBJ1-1	TGCGCCAGCAGCTTGGTGGAGGGTCTGAACACTGAAGCTTTCTTT	CASSLVEGLNTEAFF
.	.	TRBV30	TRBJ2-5	TGTGCCTGGAGTGCTACCTCCCTTACAGGGACGGAGACCCAGTACTTC	CAWSATSLTGTETQYF
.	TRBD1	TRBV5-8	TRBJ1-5	TGTGCCAGCAGTCCCGGACAGGGAGGTGGCAATCAGCCCCAGCATTTT	CASSPGQGGGNQPQHF
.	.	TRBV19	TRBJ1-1	TGTGCCAGTAGTATAGTGACAGCGAACACTGAAGCTTTCTTT	CASSIVTANTEAFF
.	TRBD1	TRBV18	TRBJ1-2	TGTGCCAGCTCTCCCTTCCCGCTAACACAGGGGAATAATGGCTACACCTTC	CASSPFPLTQGNNGYTF
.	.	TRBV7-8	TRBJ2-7	TGTGCCAGCAGCTTAACCCAAGGGCGGGACTCCTACGAGCAGTACTTC	CASSLTQGRDSYEQYF
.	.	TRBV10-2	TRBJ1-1	TGCGCCAGTAGTACAGGGATCGAAGCTTTCTTT	CASSTGIEAFF
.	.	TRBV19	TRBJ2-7	TGTGCCAGTGGGGCAGGACATTACGAGCAGTACTTC	CASGAGHYEQYF
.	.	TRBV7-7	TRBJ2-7	TGTGCCAGCAGCTTAGACAGGGCCTACGAGCAGTACTTC	CASSLDRAYEQYF
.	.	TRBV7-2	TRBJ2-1	TGTGCCAGCAGCTTGCCCCCCGGCAATGAGCAGTTCTTC	CASSLPPGNEQFF
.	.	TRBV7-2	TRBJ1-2	TGTGCCAGCAGCCCCGGGTGGTTGAGTGGCTACACCTTC	CASSPGWLSGYTF
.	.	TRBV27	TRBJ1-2	TGTGCCAGCAGTTTAATCGGGGGACGCTATGGCTACACCTTC	CASSLIGGRYGYTF
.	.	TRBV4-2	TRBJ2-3	TGTGCCAGCAACACGGAGATGGCAAGCACAGATACGCAGTATTTT	CASNTEMASTDTQYF
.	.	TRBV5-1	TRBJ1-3	TGCGCCAGCAAAAGGGAGGGGGAACGTGGAAACACCATATATTTT	CASKREGERGNTIYF
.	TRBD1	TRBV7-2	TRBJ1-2	TGTGCCAGCAGCTTAGAGGACAGGGGGCATGGCTACACCTTC	CASSLEDRGHGYTF
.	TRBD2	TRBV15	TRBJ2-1	TGTGCCACCAGCAGAGGAAATAGCGGGGCATACAATGAGCAGTTCTTC	CATSRGNSGAYNEQFF
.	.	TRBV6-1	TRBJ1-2	TGTGCCAGCAGTGAACCGGCGAACAGTGTTGGCAAGAGCTACACCTTC	CASSEPANSVGKSYTF
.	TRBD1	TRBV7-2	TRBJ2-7	TGTGCCAGCAGCAGGACAGGGGGATCCTACGAGCAGTACTTC	CASSRTGGSYEQYF
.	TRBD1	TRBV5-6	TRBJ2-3	TGTGCCAGCAGTTTCCGGACAGGTTTCACAGATACGCAGTATTTT	CASSFRTGFTDTQYF
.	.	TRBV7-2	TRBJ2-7	TGTGCCAGCAGCTTAGCGCACGGGGGTCTTTCCTACGAGCAGTACTTC	CASSLAHGGLSYEQYF
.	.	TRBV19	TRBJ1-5	TGTGCCAGTAGTATAGGGGGCTACTCGTCTCAGCCCCAGCATTTT	CASSIGGYSSQPQHF
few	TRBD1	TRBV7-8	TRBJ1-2	TGTGCCAGCAGCTTAGCGGGACAGGGGGCAGTCTATGGCTACACCTTC	CASSLAGQGAVYGYTF
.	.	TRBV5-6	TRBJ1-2	TGTGCCAGCAGCTTGGAAGTGCGGGGAGTGAGCTACACCTTC	CASSLEVRGVSYTF
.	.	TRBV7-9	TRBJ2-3	TGTGCCAGCAGCTTAGCGCAGACTTTCACAGATACGCAGTATTTT	CASSLAQTFTDTQYF
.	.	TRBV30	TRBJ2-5	TGTGCCTGGAGTGCGAGCCCGGAGACCCAGTACTTC	CAWSASPETQYF
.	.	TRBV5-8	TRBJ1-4	TGTGCCAGCAGCTTTCGGTCTCGAGAAAAACTGTTTTTT	CASSFRSREKLFF
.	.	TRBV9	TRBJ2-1	TGTGCCAGCAGCGCCCCCGGCGGGGTACTTCCCCGTTACAATGAGCAGTTCTTC	CASSAPGGVLPRYNEQFF
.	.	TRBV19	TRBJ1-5	TGTGCCAGTAGTATAGATGAAGGGGTCCAGCCCCAGCATTTT	CASSIDEGVQPQHF
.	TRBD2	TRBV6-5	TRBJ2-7	TGTGCCAGCAGTTGGCGAAGCGGGGACGCCTACGAGCAGTACTTC	CASSWRSGDAYEQYF
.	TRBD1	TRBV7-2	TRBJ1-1	TGTGCCAGCAGCTTAGAGGGGACAGGGGCTACTGAAGCTTTCTTT	CASSLEGTGATEAFF
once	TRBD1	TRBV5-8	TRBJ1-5	TGTGCCAGCAGCTTTTGGACAGGGGGTGATCAGCCCCAGCATTTT	CASSFWTGGDQPQHF
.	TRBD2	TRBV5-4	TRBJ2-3	TGTGCCAGCAGCCACGAGCGGGGGGGAGATACGCAGTATTTT	CASSHERGGDTQYF
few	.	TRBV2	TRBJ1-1	TGTGCCAGCAGTCTTGTGGAGAGACTGAACACTGAAGCTTTCTTT	CASSLVERLNTEAFF
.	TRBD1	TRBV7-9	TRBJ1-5	TGTGCCAGCCAGGGACAGGGAGACGGGCCCCAGCATTTT	CASQGQGDGPQHF
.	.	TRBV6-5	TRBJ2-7	TGTGCCAGCAGGTGGTCAAGGGCGGGCCACGAGCAGTACTTC	CASRWSRAGHEQYF
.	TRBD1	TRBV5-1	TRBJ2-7	TGCGCCAGCAGCCCCCTAGGGACAGGGGGCCAAGAGCAGTACTTC	CASSPLGTGGQEQYF